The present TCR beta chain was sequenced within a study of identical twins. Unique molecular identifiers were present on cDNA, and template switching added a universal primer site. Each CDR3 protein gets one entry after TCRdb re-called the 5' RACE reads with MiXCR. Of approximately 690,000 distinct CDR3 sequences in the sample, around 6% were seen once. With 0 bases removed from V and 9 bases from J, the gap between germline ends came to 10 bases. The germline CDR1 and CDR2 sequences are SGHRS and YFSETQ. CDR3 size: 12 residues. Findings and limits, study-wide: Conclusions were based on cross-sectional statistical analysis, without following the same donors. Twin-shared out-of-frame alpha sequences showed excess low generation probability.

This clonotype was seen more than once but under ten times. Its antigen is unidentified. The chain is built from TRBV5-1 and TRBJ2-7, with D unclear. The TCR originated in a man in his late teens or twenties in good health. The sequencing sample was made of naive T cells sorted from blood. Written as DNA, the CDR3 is TGCGCCAGCAGCTTGGGCCCGGAAGTGCAGTACTTC. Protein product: CASSLGPEVQYF.